These 26 T cell receptor beta chains were sequenced from one sample in a study of T-cell reconstitution after alpha-beta-depleted transplantation in children. Unique molecular identifiers were used in preparing the TCRbeta library. TCRdb called the PCR reads again in MiXCR, with one record for every CDR3 protein. The sample holds around 64,000 distinct CDR3 sequences, approximately 10% seen once. Sequenced here: PBMCs, sampled before TCRalphabeta/CD19-depleted stem cell transplant. These receptors were obtained from a boy younger than 18 with acute myeloid leukemia, due to receive a stem cell transplant.

This clonotype was picked up many times. The chain joins TRBV29-1 to TRBJ1-5, with D unresolved. Germline CDR1 SQVTM, CDR2 ANQGSEA. Trimming removed 6 bases from V and 7 bases from J, with 19 bases in between. This CDR3 is built from 14 residues. CDR3 nucleotide sequence: TGCAGCGTCGGATGGAACGTCGGCGAGCAGCCCCAGCATTTT. Its translation: CSVGWNVGEQPQHF.

This clonotype was recorded at least ten times. The V call is TRBV11-2, the J call TRBJ2-7; D uncertain. Germline CDR1 SGHAT, CDR2 FQNNGV. Trimming left V 5 bases short and J 6 bases short, with 14 bases between. The CDR3 length is 13 residues. This chain's CDR3 is CASSPGRSGEQYV. The CDR3 DNA is TGTGCCAGCAGCCCCGGACGTTCCGGCGAGCAGTACGTC.

The chain couples TRBV20-1 to TRBJ2-3; TRBD2 matches at 7 bases. CDR1 is DFQATT, CDR2 SNEGSKA, per germline (reference sequence). The V gene end was trimmed by 1 base and the J gene end by 4 bases; junction bases not matched to a gene: 8. The CDR3 has 15 residues. The CDR3, as DNA: TGCAGTGCTAGAGGGCAAACTAGCGTAGCAGATACGCAGTATTTT. Residues: CSARGQTSVADTQYF.

The CDR3 protein is CASSTLRRGGSTDTQYF. CDR3 in DNA: TGTGCCAGCAGCACTCTTAGAAGGGGCGGGAGCACAGATACGCAGTATTTT. This chain joins TRBV7-9 and TRBJ2-3; D may match TRBD1 or TRBD2 (5 bases each). The CDR3 extends over 17 amino acids. The germline gives CDR1 SEHNR, CDR2 FQNEAQ (reference sequence). V gave up 5 bases and J gave up 0 bases, with 18 bases separating them.

This clonotype was seen repeatedly, ten times or more. V and J are TRBV11-2 and TRBJ1-3; 8 nucleotides align to TRBD1. There are 14 residues in the CDR3. V was pared by 5 bases and J by 6 bases, with 6 bases of the junction left unmatched. The germline CDR1 and CDR2 sequences are SGHAT and FQNNGV. CDR3 loop: CASSADRAKNTIYF. CDR3 sequence (DNA): TGTGCCAGCAGCGCGGACAGGGCCAAAAACACCATATATTTT.

The J gene is TRBJ1-2, the V gene TRBV19; maybe TRBD1 (5 bases). There are 13 residues in the CDR3. Trimming shortened V by 8 bases and J by 0 bases, and 10 bases separated the two germline ends. Per germline, CDR1 LNHDA and CDR2 SQIVND (reference sequence). Written as DNA, the CDR3 is TGTGCCAGTGGGACTGGAGCTAACTATGGCTACACCTTC. It is translated as CASGTGANYGYTF.

The chain uses TRBV12-5 and TRBJ1-5; D is undetermined. Per the germline V gene, CDR1 is LGHNT and CDR2 is FRNRAP. Between the trimmed V and J ends, which lost 6 bases and 9 bases, there was a span of 24 bases. The CDR3 runs to 16 residues. The CDR3 DNA follows: TGTGCTAGTGGCCTGGCGCAAGGGCGGATTTCTGGGCCCCAGCATTTT. As protein: CASGLAQGRISGPQHF.

This clonotype was found many times. The V call is TRBV3-1, the J call TRBJ1-1; possibly TRBD1 for D (5 bases). The CDR3 length is 13 residues. Trimming left V 10 bases short and J 1 base short, with 13 bases between. Germline CDR1 reads LGHDT; CDR2 reads YNNKEL (reference sequence). This chain's CDR3 is CATERGPNTEAFF. CDR3 nucleotides: TGTGCCACCGAGCGGGGCCCGAACACTGAAGCTTTCTTT.

This clonotype was seen at least ten times. The chain has TRBV6-6 and TRBJ2-2; TRBD2 matches 12 bases. This CDR3 has 17 residues. CDR1 is MNHNY, CDR2 SVGAGI, per germline (reference sequence). V dropped 6 bases and J dropped 6; count of bases not matched to a gene: 11. The DNA for the CDR3 is TGTGCCAGCAGGCTAGCGGGAGGGCCTTATAAGGCCGGGGAGCTGTTTTTT. Its translation: CASRLAGGPYKAGELFF.

This clonotype was detected ten times or more. The rearrangement joins TRBV3-1 to TRBJ2-1, with D possibly being TRBD1 (5 bases). This CDR3 has 16 residues. Germline loops: CDR1 LGHDT, CDR2 YNNKEL (reference sequence). V was trimmed by 4 bases and J by 5 bases, leaving 18 bases between them. CDR3 loop: CASSPLQRTHHNEQFF. The CDR3 nucleotides read TGTGCCAGCAGCCCTCTTCAGAGGACACACCACAATGAGCAGTTCTTC.

This clonotype has a count of ten or more. The chain employs TRBV20-1 and TRBJ2-7, with 12 bases aligning to TRBD2. With V trimmed by 2 bases and J by 1 base, 6 bases remained unmatched. Germline V CDR1 and CDR2: DFQATT, SNEGSKA (reference sequence). CDR3 length equals 16 residues. The CDR3 nucleotides read TGCAGTGCTAGAACTAGCGGGAGGTTCCTTTCCTACGAGCAGTACTTC. This encodes CSARTSGRFLSYEQYF.

This clonotype was seen many times. V and J are TRBV12-3 or TRBV12-4 and TRBJ2-1; a possible D gene is TRBD1 (5 bases). The V gene lost 7 bases and the J gene lost 8 bases, with 15 bases spanning the gap. The CDR3 has 13 amino acids. The CDR3 DNA follows: TGTGCCAGCACCACGACAGTTATCCATGAGCAGTTCTTC. It yields the protein CASTTTVIHEQFF.

This clonotype came up many times. The CDR3 is CASSLLAGLSYEQYF. The CDR3 DNA is TGTGCCAGCAGCTTACTAGCGGGTCTCTCCTACGAGCAGTACTTC. The chain carries TRBV7-3 and TRBJ2-7, with 8 positions matching TRBD2. Trimming at V came to 2 bases and at J to 0 bases, leaving 3 bases not matched to a gene. The germline V gene encodes CDR1 SGHTA and CDR2 FQGTGA. The CDR3 loop spans 15 amino acids.

This clonotype was counted many times. The chain uses TRBV5-4 and TRBJ2-3; no reliable D call. With 6 bases removed from V and 2 bases from J, the gap between germline ends came to 10 bases. This CDR3 has 13 amino acids. Per the germline V gene, CDR1 is SGHNT and CDR2 is YYREEE (reference sequence). The CDR3 nucleotides are TGTGCCAGCAACCACGCTGACACAGATACGCAGTATTTT. Translation gives CASNHADTDTQYF.

This clonotype was counted at least ten times. The chain couples TRBV25-1 to TRBJ1-1; TRBD1 agrees at 7 bases. Germline V gene data show CDR1 as MGHDK and CDR2 as SYGVNS. V lost 6 bases to trimming and J lost 9 bases; unmatched junction nucleotides: 7. This CDR3 is built from 12 residues. The CDR3 is CASSAEGAKAFF. For the CDR3, the DNA is TGTGCCAGCAGCGCTGAGGGGGCGAAAGCTTTCTTT.

At least ten counts were recorded for this clonotype. The V gene is TRBV7-9, the J gene TRBJ1-1; D gene uncertain. This CDR3 spans 14 amino acids. Trimming stripped 0 bases from V and 2 bases from J, with 7 bases between. Per the germline V gene, CDR1 is SEHNR and CDR2 is FQNEAQ (reference sequence). CDR3 coding DNA: TGTGCCAGCAGCTTAGCGTACGGAAACACTGAAGCTTTCTTT. It yields the protein CASSLAYGNTEAFF.

V usage is TRBV18 and J usage is TRBJ1-2; D remains unclear. Trimming left V 3 bases short and J 3 bases short, with 14 bases between. Looked up from germline, CDR1 is KGHSH and CDR2 is LQKENI. CDR3 length: 15 residues. The CDR3 loop is CASSPTDGPHYGYTF. The CDR3 DNA reads TGTGCCAGCTCACCCACGGACGGACCCCACTATGGCTACACCTTC.

Regarding this clonotype: A much larger clone lies one base from this, so it may be a read error. V gene TRBV5-4 combines with J gene TRBJ1-2, with D possibly being TRBD1 (6 bases). Germline lookup yields CDR1 SGHNT and CDR2 YYREEE (reference sequence). This CDR3 has 15 amino acids. Trimming cost V 0 bases and J 5 bases, with 14 bases left between them. CDR3 amino acids: CASSLGLLGQYGYTF. The CDR3 nucleotides read TGTGCCAGCAGCTTGGGGCTCCTTGGACAGTATGGCTACACCTTC.

In this sample, this clonotype turned up many times. The V call is TRBV5-1, the J call TRBJ1-3; 9 bases match TRBD1. Germline V CDR1 and CDR2: SGHRS, YFSETQ. V was clipped by 0 bases and J by 7 bases; unmatched bases: 2. This CDR3 is built from 14 residues. The CDR3 region is CASSLDRGPNTIYF. Here the CDR3 DNA reads TGCGCCAGCAGCTTGGACAGGGGGCCGAACACCATATATTTT.

V is TRBV28 and J is TRBJ1-1; 7 bases line up with TRBD1. The CDR3 extends over 14 amino acids. CDR1 is MDHEN, CDR2 SYDVKM, per germline. J was trimmed by 3 bases and V by 5 bases; bases with no gene match: 6. The CDR3 region has the DNA TGTGCCAGCAGTCGGGACAGCGGATACACTGAAGCTTTCTTT. Encoded protein: CASSRDSGYTEAFF.

This clonotype was recorded once. DNA of the CDR3: TGCAGCGTTGACCTAACCGGTGGAGAGGGCCCCTATGGCTACACCTTC. The encoded protein is CSVDLTGGEGPYGYTF. This chain uses TRBV29-1 with TRBJ1-2; no firm D call. Per the germline V gene, CDR1 is SQVTM and CDR2 is ANQGSEA. The CDR3 covers 16 residues. V lost 3 bases to trimming and J lost 4 bases, with 21 bases between them.

This clonotype was detected only once. The rearrangement uses TRBV28 and TRBJ2-1; TRBD2 is a possible D gene (5 bases). Germline V lookup: CDR1 MDHEN, CDR2 SYDVKM. This CDR3 region has 13 residues. V was cut by 1 base and J by 8 bases, with 9 bases left in between. For the CDR3, the DNA is TGTGCCAGCAGTTTATTAGGGCGGGATGAGCAGTTCTTC. It specifies CASSLLGRDEQFF.

This clonotype came up many times. The V gene is TRBV28, the J gene TRBJ1-3; TRBD1 agrees at 8 bases. CDR1 is MDHEN and CDR2 is SYDVKM in the germline V gene. The J segment lost 5 bases and the V segment lost 0 bases, leaving 3 bases of the junction unmatched. The CDR3 extends over 15 amino acids. The chain's CDR3 is CASSLWDRERNTIYF. The DNA of the CDR3 is TGTGCCAGCAGTTTATGGGACAGGGAGAGAAACACCATATATTTT.

This clonotype was detected ten times or more. The chain is built from TRBV28 and TRBJ1-3, with D possibly being TRBD1 (5 bases). This CDR3 is 11 amino acids long. The V end lost 11 bases, the J end lost 2 bases, and 7 bases lay between the germline ends. Germline V gene lookup returns CDR1 MDHEN and CDR2 SYDVKM. As DNA, the CDR3 is TGTGCCGCGGGGCCTGGAAACACCATATATTTT. Translation gives CAAGPGNTIYF.

This clonotype was detected many times. The V and J genes are TRBV12-3 or TRBV12-4 and TRBJ1-1; 7 bases fit TRBD1. There are 16 residues in the CDR3. Germline trimming cut 1 base from V and 0 bases from J; bases unmatched to any gene: 5. The CDR3 region has the DNA TGTGCCAGCAGTTTAGGACAGGGCGGCGTGAACACTGAAGCTTTCTTT. It is translated as CASSLGQGGVNTEAFF.

The rearrangement joins TRBV5-1 to TRBJ2-3, with D maybe TRBD1 (6 bases). From germline, CDR1 is SGHRS and CDR2 YFSETQ. This CDR3 region has 17 residues. The V end was cut by 5 bases, the J end by 4 bases, with 23 bases between. The CDR3 loop reads CASREIPGVTQPDTQYF. The DNA of the CDR3 is TGCGCCAGCAGAGAAATACCAGGGGTCACACAACCAGATACGCAGTATTTT.